This T cell receptor beta chain comes out of a study of blood T cell repertoires in COVID-19. Study as a whole: There were acute and convalescent COVID-19 samples, and they came from the United States, Italy and Spain. The analysed material was cDNA or gDNA that came from T cells, B-cell-depleted T cells, or PBMCs.

The germline gives CDR1 LGHDT, CDR2 YNNKEL (reference sequence). The junction had 5 bases not matched to a gene; V was cut back by 0 bases and J by 1 base. This CDR3 has 17 amino acids. Source study methods: Reference gene primer amplification gave nucleated cell count estimates. Clones were sequenced by immunoSEQ multiplex PCR, and TCRdb holds only the in-frame ones, with some missing. V and J calls and clone size are as listed in that table; D and trimming were resolved from the DNA. The sample shows about 480,000 clones, 85% to 90% of them seen only once. The rearrangement joins TRBV3-1 (or the pseudogene TRBV3-2) to TRBJ2-5; 10 bases map to TRBD2. The sample was peripheral blood. The TCR originated in a woman in her twenties or thirties with acute or convalescent COVID-19. In DNA form, the CDR3 reads TGTGCCAGCAGCCAAGATCTCCTAGCGGGGGTCCAAGAGACCCAGTACTTC. It is translated as CASSQDLLAGVQETQYF.